Sequencing of this T cell receptor beta chain was carried out in a study of cytomegalovirus exposure and HLA in healthy donors (dated by TCRdb to about 2017). Regarding the study in general: The 700 or so repertoires of the first cohort and the roughly 120 validation repertoires were produced on the same platform, according to a later analysis. The study was designed to test whether signatures of past pathogen exposure could be identified by cataloging public T cell receptors. A separate validation cohort of roughly 110 different subjects was used in addition to the roughly 670-subject first cohort. To predict cytomegalovirus infection status, the study brought together high-throughput TCR immunosequencing, statistical association of individual TCRs with disease status, and machine learning. Study-wide findings and limitations: In vitro tests confirmed that a few of the cytomegalovirus-associated TCR beta chains recognize cytomegalovirus antigens. A later analysis found that TCRs clustered in the first cohort also tended to co-occur in the 95 to 150 validation repertoires, with 90% to 95% of cluster scores above 0. The study gave a list of roughly 150 TCR beta chains associated with cytomegalovirus. All 120 or so repertoires were used to score co-occurrence in the validation cohort in a later analysis, because that analysis had no HLA typing for the cohort. Cytomegalovirus status was reported to be diagnosed by the classifier with high specificity and sensitivity in both the original and validation cohorts. The authors suggested that the approach could potentially be generalized to other disease states and immunological phenotypes. Most TCR sequences were observed very rarely across donors, whereas some public TCRs were present in many individuals.

The sample holds a few counts of this clone. Its antigen is still unknown. Base quality data are lacking; no much larger clone is found one base away. Library generation was performed with the immunoSEQ multiplex PCR assay. On the authors' methods: To diagnose cytomegalovirus status from the catalog of TCR beta chain sequences, a statistical classification framework was built. The immuneACCESS repertoire file appears here via TCRdb, limited to in-frame rearrangements. These files lack a portion of the clones; in checked studies, under half of the deficit traces to unresolved V genes, and the cause of the others is not known. The V and J calls and clone size were taken over from that table, and D and trimming were inferred from the DNA. The sample data list 300,000 to 450,000 clones, and approximately 90% of these were observed just once. Jointly, the top ten make up under 0.95% of the sample. Trimming at the junction amounts to 1 base on V and 9 bases on J, and the germline ends lie 20 bases apart. The CDR3 measures 16 amino acids from cysteine to phenylalanine. Only the CDR3 DNA stays, 48 bases, in frame from base 1. Via the germline V gene, CDR1 is SGHRS and CDR2 YFSETQ.

The donors belonged to the validation cohort of approximately 130 subjects, which was separate from the roughly 670-subject first cohort. The chain is assembled from TRBV5-1 and TRBJ2-1; 5 matching bases give a weak D call of TRBD1. The sequence was collected from a woman younger than 35 in good health and CMV-seronegative. Sequencing input: PBMCs. At the DNA level, the sequence is TGCGCCAGCAGCTTGATGGACACGATCTCTACGGGTGAGCAGTTCTTC. This encodes CASSLMDTISTGEQFF.